Listed below are T cell receptor beta chains from one sample, sequenced in a study of cytomegalovirus exposure and HLA in healthy donors. Libraries were prepared by immunoSEQ multiplex PCR; TCRdb keeps only in-frame clonotypes and omits some of them. The sample has fewer than 250,000 clones, roughly three quarters seen once; the top ten hold 1.6%. The sample consisted of PBMCs. The receptor source for this set is a woman aged 18-30 years in good health and CMV-seronegative. Each CDR3 is given without its conserved first and last residue. Fields, in order: clone size, V gene, CDR3 protein. Some rows mark clone size as missing; the rest say once, few, many or name a class of expanded clone.

>few|TRBV7-9
ASSYNRGRTEAF
>-|TRBV28
ASSLGQLNYEQY
>-|TRBV16
ASSPRREGEQY
>-|TRBV19
AGTGTGGDGYT
>few|TRBV29-1
SGSTGGNTEAF
>-|TRBV11-2
ASSLGAGNQPQH
>-|TRBV12-5
ASGLQTSGESTDTQY
>few|TRBV10-1
ASSESTRYGYT
>-|TRBV28
ASRTEYQPQH
>-|TRBV12-5
ASGLQGVRGFVDEQF
>-|TRBV28
ASSSTGAAKTQY
>-|TRBV5-1
ASSLGGQVMGGYT
>-|TRBV30
AWETGTSGQYYEQY
>-|TRBV5-5
ASTLYVGKNTEAF
>-|TRBV22-1
PGNPPRGRETQY
>-|TRBV7-8
ASSLRGTPGGNYGYT
>-|TRBV15
ATSRDIQGNSNQPQH
>-|TRBV18
ASSSTTSGGPSYEQY
>-|TRBV19
ASSIGGLNTEAF
>-|TRBV21-1
ASSKDRGQGYT
>-|TRBV6-1
ASSQDRGALYGYT
>-|TRBV5-1
ASRKGQNSGNTIY
>-|TRBV5-1
ASSRDRVLRLGYFSTDTQY
>once|TRBV10-1
ASSRAGEGEQY
>-|TRBV6-5
ASSFGSGEF
>-|TRBV5-1
ASSLSSGQGTSYEQY
>few|TRBV29-1
STRTGDYEQY
>few|TRBV10-3
AIRGDRQNTEAF
>few|TRBV27
ASSLSGTDYYEQY
>-|TRBV7-9
ASSLGLDSNQPQH
>-|TRBV4-1
ASRTIAESSYNEQF
>-|TRBV28
ASQTHRDNQPQH
>-|TRBV6-4
ATTRDITYEQY
>few|TRBV14
ASSQVRGGGSPLH
>-|TRBV19
ASGNVLGQGRNSPLH
>-|TRBV6-1
ASRQGGTDTQY
>-|TRBV7-2
ASSLGIGGYEQY
>once|TRBV10-3
AISARGTDQPQH
>-|TRBV4-2
ASSQSPAVVGQPQH
>-|TRBV27
ASRGRGGGHEQY
>-|TRBV6-1
ASSETGVHEQY
>-|TRBV28
ASSFGAMNTGANVLT
>-|TRBV6-6
ASSSDRPGRETQY
>-|TRBV27
ASSFGGTTEAF
>-|TRBV30
AWTDRSNQPQH
>-|TRBV5-1
ASSLGQVNTGELF
>-|TRBV9
ASSPQAGTGGYGELF
>once|TRBV5-1
ASSFLGETQY
>-|TRBV5-5
ASSWPGGATDTQY
>few|TRBV6-4
ASSDQGNTGELF
>-|TRBV9
ASSVLAGGEYNEQF
>-|TRBV15
ATSRELGGRGSYNEQF
>few|TRBV27
ASSLSPPGNEQF
>-|TRBV7-2
ASSLAYQGLWETQY
>-|TRBV19
ASSLGGRGTGQPQH
>once|TRBV6-1
ASSEDRGPVTEAF
>-|TRBV5-6
ASSLRYGSGSEAF
>few|TRBV13
ASSRRTSDKETQY
>-|TRBV19
ASSAMTGLNTEAF